The 5 T cell receptor beta chains in this list originate from one sample, sequenced in a study of control samples from healthy donors and cancer patients. Data came from immunoSEQ multiplex PCR; TCRdb stores just in-frame clones and leaves some out. The sample includes about 120,000 clones, 89% of them seen just once. Sequenced input: blood. These receptors originate from a man aged 50 or older in good health.

This chain uses TRBV6-5 with TRBJ2-5; D might be TRBD2 (6 bases). The CDR3 runs to 14 residues. Germline CDR1 MNHEY, CDR2 SVGAGI. Trimming pared 2 bases from V and 2 bases from J, leaving 9 bases between. CDR3 sequence: CASSYPGLQETQYF. The CDR3 DNA reads TGTGCCAGCAGTTACCCGGGACTGCAAGAGACCCAGTACTTC.

V usage is TRBV19 and J usage is TRBJ2-1, with TRBD1 matching over 10 bases. Germline CDR1 is LNHDA and CDR2 is SQIVND (reference sequence). V shed 5 bases, J shed 3 bases, and the junction held 7 bases outside the gene matches. The CDR3 loop spans 16 amino acids. CDR3 nucleotides: TGTGCCAGTAGTCCCGGGACAGGGGCCGACTACAATGAGCAGTTCTTC. Translation gives CASSPGTGADYNEQFF.

The chain joins TRBV18 to TRBJ2-7, with TRBD1 matching over 7 bases. The CDR3 has 13 amino acids. Per the germline V gene, CDR1 is KGHSH and CDR2 is LQKENI. V lost 6 bases and J lost 7; bases outside the gene matches: 9. CDR3 nucleotide sequence: TGTGCCAGCTCGCAACAGGGGTCCGGGGAGCAGTACTTC. It encodes CASSQQGSGEQYF.

V gene TRBV30 combines with J gene TRBJ2-3; possibly TRBD1 for D (6 bases). The CDR3 is 14 amino acids. V lost 2 bases and J 2 bases, leaving 11 bases between the germline ends. CDR1 and CDR2 from the germline V gene are GTSNPN and SVGIG (reference sequence). CDR3 sequence reads: CAWSKDRTTDTQYF. CDR3 coding DNA: TGTGCCTGGAGTAAAGACAGGACCACAGATACGCAGTATTTT.

The chain has TRBV5-4 and TRBJ2-1; TRBD1 is a possible D gene (5 bases). V gave up 0 bases and J gave up 1 base, with 11 bases separating them. CDR3 length: 16 residues. The germline CDR1 and CDR2 sequences are SGHNT and YYREEE (reference sequence). In DNA form, the CDR3 reads TGTGCCAGCAGCTTGGTAGGGGCGCGTTCCTACAATGAGCAGTTCTTC. This translates into CASSLVGARSYNEQFF.